The clone carrying this T cell receptor (beta chain) was counted only a few times. This specimen belongs to a study of identical twins. CDR1 and CDR2 from the germline V gene are SGHDT and YYEEEE. V lost 0 bases to trimming and J lost 13 bases; unmatched junction nucleotides: 5. This CDR3 has 12 residues. TCRdb processed the 5' RACE reads anew with MiXCR; each CDR3 protein has one entry. The data hold 430,000 or so distinct CDR3 sequences, with around 24% observed a single time. These records were also assigned to another study, of T cells expressing NK-cell markers. Per that paper: Several of the experiments relied on an anti-gamma-delta TCR antibody so that only alpha-beta TCR T cells were sorted.

The V gene is TRBV5-6, the J gene TRBJ2-3, with 7 bases fitting TRBD2. The receptor comes from a woman aged 18-29 years in good health. The sample was CD4+ T cells sorted from blood. CDR3 sequence: CASSLVGLEEYF. CDR3 sequence (DNA): TGTGCCAGCAGCTTGGTCGGACTAGAGGAGTATTTT.